The 5 T cell receptor beta chains listed next were all sequenced from one sample in a study of blood T cell repertoires in COVID-19 (dated by TCRdb to about 2020). Library prep was done by the immunoSEQ multiplex PCR assay. Held by TCRdb, this immuneACCESS table contains in-frame sequences only and omits some clones. Under half of the omission traces to an unresolved V gene where checked; the cause of the rest is unknown. The sample table contains fewer than 200,000 clones; only one count was recorded for about four fifths of them. Jointly, the top ten make up roughly 1.9% of the sample. Sequencing was carried out using peripheral blood. These receptors were collected from a woman of 80 years or more with acute or convalescent COVID-19.

This chain joins TRBV7-9 and TRBJ2-1; D might be TRBD2 (7 bases). The CDR3 consists of 13 residues. The ends were cut back, 9 bases at V and 2 bases at J, with 11 bases in the middle. Germline loops: CDR1 SEHNR, CDR2 FQNEAQ (reference sequence). The CDR3 DNA reads as TGTGCCAGTCAGCGGGACACCTACAATGAGCAGTTCTTC. Its translation is CASQRDTYNEQFF.

This chain joins TRBV10-3 and TRBJ2-2; possibly TRBD1 for D (6 bases). V was shortened by 4 bases and J by 1 base, with 7 bases between the two germline ends. CDR3 length equals 14 residues. Germline V gene sequence: CDR1 ENHRY, CDR2 SYGVKD. The CDR3 region is CAISADRNTGELFF. The CDR3 DNA reads TGTGCCATCAGTGCGGACAGGAACACCGGGGAGCTGTTTTTT.

The chain carries TRBV2 and TRBJ2-2; TRBD2 matches 13 bases. Trimming at V came to 6 bases and at J to 5 bases, leaving 3 bases not matched to a gene. The germline V gene encodes CDR1 SNHLY and CDR2 FYNNEI. There are 15 residues in the CDR3. The CDR3 coding sequence is TGTGCCAGCAGGGGACTAGCGGGAAAAACCGGGGAGCTGTTTTTT. Encoded protein: CASRGLAGKTGELFF.

This clone showed up just once. This chain joins TRBV5-3 and TRBJ1-4, with TRBD1 identical over 7 bases. TRBV5-3 is an open reading frame, and its role is uncertain. This CDR3 contains 18 residues. V lost 0 bases and J lost 5; bases outside the gene matches: 13. The DNA for the CDR3 is TGTGCCAGAAGCTTGGGACAATCCCGGACAGGTATAAATGAAAAACTGTTTTTT. Translated: CARSLGQSRTGINEKLFF.

The rearrangement joins TRBV6-6 to TRBJ1-3; 8 nucleotides match TRBD1. CDR1 and CDR2 (germline): MNHNY, SVGAGI (reference sequence). V lost 2 bases to trimming and J lost 3 bases; unmatched junction nucleotides: 3. This CDR3 is 15 amino acids long. The CDR3 DNA follows: TGTGCCAGCAGTTACCATGGACAGGGTGGAAACACCATATATTTT. Translated, it gives CASSYHGQGGNTIYF.